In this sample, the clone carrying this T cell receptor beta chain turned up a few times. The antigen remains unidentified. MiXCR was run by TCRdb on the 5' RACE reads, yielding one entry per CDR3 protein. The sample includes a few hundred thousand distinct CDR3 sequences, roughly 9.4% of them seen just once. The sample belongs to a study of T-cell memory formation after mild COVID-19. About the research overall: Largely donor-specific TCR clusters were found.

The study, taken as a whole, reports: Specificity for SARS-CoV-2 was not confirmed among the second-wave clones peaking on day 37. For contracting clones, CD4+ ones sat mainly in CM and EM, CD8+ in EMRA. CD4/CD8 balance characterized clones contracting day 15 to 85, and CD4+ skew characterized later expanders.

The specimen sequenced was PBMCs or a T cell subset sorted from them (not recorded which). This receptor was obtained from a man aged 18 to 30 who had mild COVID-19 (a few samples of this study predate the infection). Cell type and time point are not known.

CDR3 amino acids: CASSVAQASTEAFF. The CDR3 nucleotides read TGTGCCAGCAGCGTAGCCCAGGCGAGTACTGAAGCTTTCTTT. V is TRBV9 and J is TRBJ1-1; D remains unclear. There are 14 residues in the CDR3. V lost 0 bases, J lost 5 bases, and 11 bases lay in between. The V gene's germline CDR1 is SGDLS and CDR2 YYNGEE.